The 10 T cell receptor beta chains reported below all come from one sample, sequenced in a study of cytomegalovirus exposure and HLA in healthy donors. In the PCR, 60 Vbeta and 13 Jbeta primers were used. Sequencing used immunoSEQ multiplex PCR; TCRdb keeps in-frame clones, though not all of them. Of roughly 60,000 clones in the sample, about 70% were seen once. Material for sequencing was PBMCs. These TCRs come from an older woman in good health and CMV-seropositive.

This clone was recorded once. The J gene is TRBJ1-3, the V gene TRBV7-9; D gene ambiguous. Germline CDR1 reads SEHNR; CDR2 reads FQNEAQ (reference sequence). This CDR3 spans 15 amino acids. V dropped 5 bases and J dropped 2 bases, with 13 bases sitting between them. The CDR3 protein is CASSGRIGTGNTIYF. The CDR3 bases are TGTGCCAGCAGCGGCCGGATCGGGACTGGAAACACCATATATTTT.

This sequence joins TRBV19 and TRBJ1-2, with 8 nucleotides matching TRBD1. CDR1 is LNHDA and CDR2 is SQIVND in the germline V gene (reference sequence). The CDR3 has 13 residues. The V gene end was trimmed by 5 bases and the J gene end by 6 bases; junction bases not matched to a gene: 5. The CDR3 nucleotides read TGTGCCAGTAGTCCGGACAGGGAGGATGGCTACACCTTC. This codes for CASSPDREDGYTF.

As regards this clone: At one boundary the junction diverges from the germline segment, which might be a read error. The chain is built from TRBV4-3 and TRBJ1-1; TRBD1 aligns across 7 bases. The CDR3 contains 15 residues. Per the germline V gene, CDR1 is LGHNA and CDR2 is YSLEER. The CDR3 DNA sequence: TGCGCCAGCAGCCAATTTTCAGGGGGAGGCGGTGAAACTTTCTTT. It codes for CASSQFSGGGGETFF.

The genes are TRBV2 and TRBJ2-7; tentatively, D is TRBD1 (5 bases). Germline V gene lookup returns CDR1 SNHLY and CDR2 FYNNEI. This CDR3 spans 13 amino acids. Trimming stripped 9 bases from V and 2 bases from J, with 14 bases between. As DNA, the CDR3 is TGTGCCAGAAGGGGCGTTTACGCCTACGAGCAGTACTTC. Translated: CARRGVYAYEQYF. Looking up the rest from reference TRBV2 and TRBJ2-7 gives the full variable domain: EPEVTQTPSHQVTQMGQEVILRCVPISNHLYFYWYRQILGQKVEFLVSFYNNEISEKSEIFDDQFSVERPDGSNFTLKIRSTKLEDSAMYFCARRGVYAYEQYFGPGTRLTVT.

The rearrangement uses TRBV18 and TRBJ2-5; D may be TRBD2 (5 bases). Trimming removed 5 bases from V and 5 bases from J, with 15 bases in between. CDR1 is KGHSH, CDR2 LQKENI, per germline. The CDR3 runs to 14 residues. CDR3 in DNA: TGTGCCAGCTCATCTATCCGGGAACGGGAGACCCAGTACTTC. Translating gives CASSSIRERETQYF.

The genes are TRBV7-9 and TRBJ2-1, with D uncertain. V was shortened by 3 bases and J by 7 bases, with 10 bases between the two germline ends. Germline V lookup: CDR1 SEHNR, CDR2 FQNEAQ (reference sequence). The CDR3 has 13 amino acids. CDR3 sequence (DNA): TGTGCCAGCAGCTTCGACAAGGCGAATGAGCAGTTCTTC. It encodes CASSFDKANEQFF.

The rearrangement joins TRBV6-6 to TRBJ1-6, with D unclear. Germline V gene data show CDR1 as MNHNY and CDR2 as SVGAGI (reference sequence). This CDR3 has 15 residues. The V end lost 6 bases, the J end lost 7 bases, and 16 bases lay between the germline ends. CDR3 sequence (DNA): TGTGCCAGCAGCCCTATGAGGGCAGCCAATTCACCCCTCCACTTT. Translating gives CASSPMRAANSPLHF.

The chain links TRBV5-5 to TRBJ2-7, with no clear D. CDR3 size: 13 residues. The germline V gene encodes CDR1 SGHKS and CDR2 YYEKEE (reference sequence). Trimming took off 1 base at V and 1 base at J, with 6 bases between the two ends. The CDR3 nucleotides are TGTGCCAGCAGCTTGCCAACTTCCTACGAGCAGTACTTC. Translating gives CASSLPTSYEQYF.

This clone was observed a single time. CDR3 region: CASSPIPDRANEKLFF. The CDR3 DNA reads TGCGCCAGCAGCCCCATACCGGACAGGGCTAATGAAAAACTGTTTTTT. V usage is TRBV4-3 and J usage is TRBJ1-4, with 8 bases that match TRBD1. The CDR3 length is 16 residues. V was pared by 4 bases and J by 3 bases, with 7 bases of the junction left unmatched. Germline V gene lookup returns CDR1 LGHNA and CDR2 YSLEER.

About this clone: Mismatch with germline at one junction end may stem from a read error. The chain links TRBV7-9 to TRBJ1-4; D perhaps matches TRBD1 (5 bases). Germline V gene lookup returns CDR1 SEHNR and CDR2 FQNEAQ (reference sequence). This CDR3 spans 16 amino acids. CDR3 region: CSSSLDLQGINEKLFF. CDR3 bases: TGTTCCAGCAGCTTAGATCTTCAGGGTATTAATGAAAAACTGTTTTTT.